This T cell receptor beta chain was recorded in a study of cytomegalovirus exposure and HLA in healthy donors. This clone was recorded a few times. The ends lost 6 bases at V and 4 bases at J; junction bases unmatched: 9. Germline loops: CDR1 SQVTM, CDR2 ANQGSEA. This CDR3 is 14 amino acids long. PCR primers comprised 60 Vbeta and 13 Jbeta primers. TCRdb's copy holds only in-frame clones and misses some; the assay was immunoSEQ multiplex PCR. This sample has hundreds of thousands of clones; about 77% occur once, and the top ten carry 1.8%. The specimen sequenced was PBMCs. The chain uses TRBV29-1 and TRBJ1-1; 9 nucleotides line up with TRBD1. The sequence was collected from a woman under 40 in good health and CMV-seronegative. The CDR3 bases are TGCAGCGTATTACAGGGGGCAGGGGGCACTGAAGCTTTCTTT. Translated, it gives CSVLQGAGGTEAFF.